The clone carrying this T cell receptor (beta chain) was observed a single time. CDR3 size: 18 residues. V was clipped by 6 bases and J by 7 bases, with 30 bases between them. CDR1 and CDR2 from the germline V gene are SGHAT and FQNNGV. The sample comes from a study of shared clonotypes between healthy human individuals. CD45RO-negative, CCR7-selected cells formed the naive CD8 fraction, which excluded terminally differentiated effector memory CD45RA+ cells. In the authors' methods: Junction-only sequences produced by ImmunoSEQ had no quality scores, so filtering differed. The protocol was immunoSEQ multiplex PCR, while the TCRdb copy is restricted to in-frame clones and leaves out a portion. Clonal size and the V and J genes are those of that table, whereas D and trimming came from the DNA. The table has over 2,000,000 clones, over 85% seen once.

This chain links TRBV11-2 with TRBJ1-2; D may be TRBD1 (6 bases). The sequencing sample was made of naive CD8+ T cells from PBMCs. This sequence was found in a man aged 18-30 years in good health. Some clones in this sample may be carry-over from other donors' samples. The CDR3, as DNA: TGTGCCAGCAGTTCCGCCGGGACATCCGGTTATTGGGCTGGTGGCTACACCTTC. Translated: CASSSAGTSGYWAGGYTF.